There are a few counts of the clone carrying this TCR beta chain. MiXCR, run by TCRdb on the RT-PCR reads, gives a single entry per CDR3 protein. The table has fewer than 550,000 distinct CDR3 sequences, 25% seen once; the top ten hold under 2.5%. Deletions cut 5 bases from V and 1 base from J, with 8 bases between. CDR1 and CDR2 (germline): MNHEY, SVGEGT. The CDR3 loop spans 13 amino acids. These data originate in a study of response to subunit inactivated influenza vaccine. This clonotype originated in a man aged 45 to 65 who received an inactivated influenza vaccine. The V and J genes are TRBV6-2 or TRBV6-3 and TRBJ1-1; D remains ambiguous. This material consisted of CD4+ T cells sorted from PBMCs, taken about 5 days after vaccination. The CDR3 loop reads CASSVDGNTEAFF. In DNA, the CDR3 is TGTGCCAGCAGTGTGGACGGGAACACTGAAGCTTTCTTT.